Below, 31 T cell receptor beta chains from the same sample are listed, as sequenced in a study of siplizumab effects on memory and regulatory T cells. The method was immunoSEQ multiplex PCR; TCRdb's version includes in-frame clones alone and lacks a portion of them. In the table there are some 97,000 clones, 94% of which are singletons. Sequences were obtained from Tregs sorted from blood. The receptors here all came from a human donor in good health.

The chain combines TRBV28 with TRBJ2-7, with no clear D. Trimming stripped 4 bases from V and 4 bases from J, with 14 bases between. CDR3 length: 14 residues. From germline, CDR1 is MDHEN and CDR2 SYDVKM. CDR3: CASSSLPSSYEQYF. The CDR3 DNA sequence: TGTGCCAGCAGTTCCCTCCCGTCAAGTTACGAGCAGTACTTC.

This chain uses TRBV19 with TRBJ2-5, with no clear D. V was pared by 2 bases and J by 2 bases, with 12 bases between. This CDR3 has 15 amino acids. CDR1 LNHDA and CDR2 SQIVND come from the germline V gene (reference sequence). In DNA, the CDR3 is TGTGCCAGTAGTATACGGCGTTCGGAACAAGAGACCCAGTACTTC. Encoded protein: CASSIRRSEQETQYF.

The rearrangement joins TRBV27 to TRBJ1-5; no firm D call. This CDR3 spans 15 amino acids. Trimming took off 4 bases at V and 5 bases at J, with 15 bases between the two ends. The germline V gene has CDR1 MNHEY and CDR2 SMNVEV (reference sequence). The CDR3 coding sequence is TGTGCCAGCAGTTCCCAACTTAGTGAGGATCAGCCCCAGCATTTT. Translated: CASSSQLSEDQPQHF.

The chain has TRBV6-1 and TRBJ1-1; 9 nucleotides line up with TRBD1. CDR3 length equals 13 residues. CDR1 and CDR2 (germline): MNHNS, SASEGT. After removal of 6 bases from V and 7 bases from J, the junction contained 6 bases not matched to a gene. This chain's CDR3 is CASRPTGGGEAFF. CDR3 DNA: TGTGCCAGCAGGCCTACAGGGGGCGGTGAAGCTTTCTTT.

This clone was detected only a few times. The V and J genes are TRBV5-4 and TRBJ1-2, with D unresolved. Germline-derived CDR1 and CDR2 are SGHNT and YYREEE (reference sequence). The length of the CDR3 is 13 residues. V was trimmed by 0 bases and J by 0 bases, leaving 3 bases between them. The chain's CDR3 is CASSLDTNYGYTF. CDR3 nucleotides: TGTGCCAGCAGCTTGGACACTAACTATGGCTACACCTTC. The full variable domain, with the rest looked up from reference TRBV5-4 and TRBJ1-2, is ETGVTQSPTHLIKTRGQQVTLRCSSQSGHNTVSWYQQALGQGPQFIFQYYREEENGRGNFPPRFSGLQFPNYSSELNVNALELDDSALYLCASSLDTNYGYTFGSGTRLTVV.

V is TRBV7-9 and J is TRBJ2-7, with unresolved D. The CDR3 length is 12 residues. Germline CDR1 reads SEHNR; CDR2 reads FQNEAQ (reference sequence). The V and J ends lost 6 bases and 2 bases respectively, with 8 bases between them. The CDR3 loop reads CASSQTPYEQYF. The CDR3 coding sequence is TGTGCCAGCAGTCAGACCCCCTACGAGCAGTACTTC. Based on the CDR3 plus reference TRBV7-9 and TRBJ2-7, the full variable domain is DTGVSQNPRHKITKRGQNVTFRCDPISEHNRLYWYRQTLGQGPEFLTYFQNEAQLEKSRLLSDRFSAERPKGSFSTLEIQRTEQGDSAMYLCASSQTPYEQYFGPGTRLTVT.

The chain uses TRBV5-1 and TRBJ2-1; the match to TRBD2 covers 14 bases. Germline V gene lookup returns CDR1 SGHRS and CDR2 YFSETQ. Trimming cost V 7 bases and J 5 bases; bases outside gene matches: 5. The CDR3 has 15 amino acids. CDR3 sequence (DNA): TGCGCCAGCGCGGGACTAGCGGGAGACGACAATGAGCAGTTCTTC. This encodes CASAGLAGDDNEQFF.

This chain connects TRBV7-2 to TRBJ1-2; D may be TRBD1 (6 bases). Germline V lookup: CDR1 SGHTA, CDR2 FQGNSA. The CDR3 is made up of 16 amino acids. V lost 5 bases, J lost 6 bases, and 22 bases lay in between. CDR3 coding DNA: TGTGCCAGCAGCCAGGACAGCGTTATAAGAAAAGATGGCTACACCTTC. Amino acids: CASSQDSVIRKDGYTF.

The chain has TRBV9 and TRBJ2-2, with D unclear. CDR3 length: 13 residues. Germline V gene lookup returns CDR1 SGDLS and CDR2 YYNGEE. V was clipped by 5 bases and J by 5 bases, with 10 bases between them. CDR3 amino acids: CASSSILTGELFF. Written as DNA, the CDR3 is TGTGCCAGCAGTTCTATACTTACCGGGGAGCTGTTTTTT.

V and J are TRBV28 and TRBJ1-5; the match to TRBD1 covers 7 bases. The CDR3 length is 16 residues. Germline V gives CDR1 MDHEN, CDR2 SYDVKM. J gave up 4 bases and V 2 bases, and 8 bases lay outside the gene matches. The CDR3, as DNA: TGTGCCAGCAGTTTAATAGGCACAGGGGCGAATCAGCCCCAGCATTTT. Its translation: CASSLIGTGANQPQHF.

The chain couples TRBV18 to TRBJ2-3; no definite D call. Trimming took off 5 bases at V and 0 bases at J, with 12 bases between the two ends. Per germline, CDR1 KGHSH and CDR2 LQKENI. CDR3 length: 15 residues. This chain's CDR3 is CASSVSPRSTDTQYF. The CDR3, as DNA: TGTGCCAGCTCAGTTAGTCCCCGTAGCACAGATACGCAGTATTTT.

The genes are TRBV6-1 and TRBJ2-3; perhaps TRBD1 as D (8 bases). Deletions cut 8 bases from V and 3 bases from J, with 18 bases between. This CDR3 has 15 amino acids. CDR1 and CDR2 from the germline V gene are MNHNS and SASEGT. The DNA of the CDR3 is TGTGCCAGCCGACCACAGGGGGGGTGGACAGATACGCAGTATTTT. Amino acids: CASRPQGGWTDTQYF.

The chain is built from TRBV7-9 and TRBJ2-7; TRBD1 matches at 7 bases. Germline trimming cut 4 bases from V and 3 bases from J; bases unmatched to any gene: 9. The length of the CDR3 is 15 residues. Germline assignment: CDR1 SEHNR and CDR2 FQNEAQ (reference sequence). CDR3 coding DNA: TGTGCCAGCAGCTCCAACCGGGACAGAGTCTACGAGCAGTACTTC. Its protein product is CASSSNRDRVYEQYF. Drawing the rest from reference TRBV7-9 and TRBJ2-7, the complete variable domain is DTGVSQNPRHKITKRGQNVTFRCDPISEHNRLYWYRQTLGQGPEFLTYFQNEAQLEKSRLLSDRFSAERPKGSFSTLEIQRTEQGDSAMYLCASSSNRDRVYEQYFGPGTRLTVT.

The chain is built from TRBV7-2 and TRBJ1-5; a weak D match, TRBD1 (5 bases). Germline CDR1 reads SGHTA; CDR2 reads FQGNSA. This CDR3 comprises 15 residues. V was pared by 4 bases and J by 7 bases, with 17 bases between. In DNA, the CDR3 is TGTGCCAGCAGCTCTGGGAGGATCGGGGGACAGCCCCAGCATTTT. Translation gives CASSSGRIGGQPQHF.

The rearrangement uses TRBV5-1 and TRBJ1-2; a weak D match, TRBD1 (6 bases). Between the trimmed V and J ends, which lost 3 bases and 3 bases, there was a span of 12 bases. The CDR3 consists of 14 residues. Per the germline V gene, CDR1 is SGHRS and CDR2 is YFSETQ. As DNA, the CDR3 is TGCGCCAGCAGCTCGATAACAGGGTACTATGGCTACACCTTC. This gives the protein CASSSITGYYGYTF.

The V call is TRBV9, the J call TRBJ2-5; D is perhaps TRBD1 or TRBD2 (5 bases each). Trimming took 4 bases from V and 5 from J, leaving 18 bases between them. CDR3 length equals 15 residues. Germline CDR1 reads SGDLS; CDR2 reads YYNGEE. The CDR3 bases are TGTGCCAGCAGCCCCGGGACCCCTGGACTCGAGACCCAGTACTTC. The encoded protein is CASSPGTPGLETQYF.

The chain couples TRBV5-6 to TRBJ2-5; possible D gene TRBD2, 6 bases. The V gene lost 0 bases and the J gene lost 9 bases, with 21 bases spanning the gap. This CDR3 is 16 amino acids long. Germline assignment: CDR1 SGHDT and CDR2 YYEEEE. In DNA form, the CDR3 reads TGTGCCAGCAGCTTGGTGGGAAGGAGGGTTAAGAGACCCCAGTACTTC. Protein product: CASSLVGRRVKRPQYF.

In its sample, this clone was seen a few times. The chain joins TRBV7-3 to TRBJ2-2; no firm D call. Germline loops: CDR1 SGHTA, CDR2 FQGTGA. V was shortened by 0 bases and J by 1 base, with 6 bases between the two germline ends. The CDR3 is 15 residues long. CDR3 coding DNA: TGTGCCAGCAGCTTAACAGGGTGGAACACCGGGGAGCTGTTTTTT. Residues: CASSLTGWNTGELFF.

The chain couples TRBV29-1 to TRBJ2-7, with TRBD2 matching 10 bases. Germline V CDR1 and CDR2: SQVTM, ANQGSEA. The CDR3 is 13 amino acids. With 7 bases clipped from V and 4 bases from J, the junction kept 7 bases outside the gene matches. The CDR3 protein is CSGGAGGHYEQYF. The CDR3 DNA reads TGCAGCGGGGGAGCGGGAGGGCATTACGAGCAGTACTTC.

The V gene is TRBV20-1, the J gene TRBJ2-1; no reliable D call. V lost 2 bases and J lost 8, with 7 bases in between. Germline loops: CDR1 DFQATT, CDR2 SNEGSKA (reference sequence). The CDR3 totals 11 residues. The CDR3 sequence is CSARTFHEQFF. In DNA form, the CDR3 reads TGCAGTGCTAGAACTTTCCATGAGCAGTTCTTC.

This chain joins TRBV5-1 and TRBJ2-3, with 14 bases fitting TRBD2. The germline V gene encodes CDR1 SGHRS and CDR2 YFSETQ. CDR3 length equals 15 residues. V lost 2 bases and J lost 5; bases outside the gene matches: 1. The CDR3 here is CASSLGLAGGDTQYF. The DNA for the CDR3 is TGCGCCAGCAGCTTAGGACTAGCGGGAGGAGATACGCAGTATTTT.

The gene calls are TRBV2 and TRBJ1-2, with unresolved D. This CDR3 has 15 residues. Trimming removed 7 bases from V and 0 bases from J, with 15 bases in between. Germline V CDR1 and CDR2: SNHLY, FYNNEI. The CDR3 nucleotides read TGTGCCAGCAATGTGGTAGAACTCACTAACTATGGCTACACCTTC. It is translated as CASNVVELTNYGYTF.

This sequence joins TRBV4-2 and TRBJ2-7; D is possibly TRBD1 (5 bases). V lost 0 bases to trimming and J lost 5 bases, with 11 bases between them. CDR3 length equals 14 residues. The V gene's germline CDR1 is LGHNA and CDR2 YNFKEQ. The CDR3 DNA reads TGTGCCAGCAGCCAAGATCGTATCAGGGACGAGCAGTACTTC. Protein: CASSQDRIRDEQYF.

The chain carries TRBV6-5 and TRBJ2-1, with D perhaps given as TRBD1 or TRBD2 (6 bases each). V lost 4 bases, J lost 5 bases, and 15 bases lay in between. Per the germline V gene, CDR1 is MNHEY and CDR2 is SVGAGI. CDR3 size: 15 residues. The CDR3 loop reads CASSLGLGAHNEQFF. CDR3 bases: TGTGCCAGCAGTTTGGGACTGGGGGCGCACAATGAGCAGTTCTTC.

The CDR3 bases are TGTGCCAGTAGTAGCAGGGCGGCTAATGAAAAACTGTTTTTT. As protein: CASSSRAANEKLFF. The chain carries TRBV19 and TRBJ1-4; a weak D match, TRBD1 (5 bases). The V and J ends lost 4 bases and 3 bases respectively, with 9 bases between them. CDR3 length equals 14 residues. The germline V gene has CDR1 LNHDA and CDR2 SQIVND (reference sequence).

The CDR3 region is CASRTTGNQPQHF. As DNA, the CDR3 is TGTGCCAGCAGAACAACAGGGAATCAGCCCCAGCATTTT. V and J are TRBV28 and TRBJ1-5, with a weak D call TRBD1 (6 bases). Trimming removed 6 bases from V and 4 bases from J, with 10 bases in between. From germline, CDR1 is MDHEN and CDR2 SYDVKM. This CDR3 is 13 amino acids long.

This chain joins TRBV5-4 and TRBJ2-6; a possible D gene is TRBD1 (6 bases). There are 15 residues in the CDR3. Per germline, CDR1 SGHNT and CDR2 YYREEE (reference sequence). V was clipped by 4 bases and J by 4 bases, with 12 bases between them. CDR3 sequence (DNA): TGTGCCAGCAGCCAACAGGGATCGGGGGCCAACGTCCTGACTTTC. Its translation is CASSQQGSGANVLTF. The full variable domain, completed using reference TRBV5-4 and TRBJ2-6, is ETGVTQSPTHLIKTRGQQVTLRCSSQSGHNTVSWYQQALGQGPQFIFQYYREEENGRGNFPPRFSGLQFPNYSSELNVNALELDDSALYLCASSQQGSGANVLTFGAGSRLTVL.

V gene TRBV4-1 combines with J gene TRBJ2-2; no reliable D call. Trimming took off 2 bases at V and 0 bases at J, with 13 bases between the two ends. The germline V gene has CDR1 MGHRA and CDR2 YSYEKL. The CDR3 spans 17 residues. The CDR3 region is CASSQPLLTANTGELFF. Here the CDR3 DNA reads TGCGCCAGCAGCCAACCGCTTTTAACGGCGAACACCGGGGAGCTGTTTTTT.

The rearrangement joins TRBV4-2 to TRBJ2-7; TRBD1 aligns across 7 bases. The length of the CDR3 is 14 residues. Germline loops: CDR1 LGHNA, CDR2 YNFKEQ. Trimming removed 4 bases from V and 7 bases from J; junction bases left unmatched: 10. The CDR3 nucleotides read TGTGCCAGCAGCCCACGGACAGGTGACTTAGAGCAGTACTTC. Translation gives CASSPRTGDLEQYF.

In its sample, this clone was seen once. The J gene is TRBJ1-6, the V gene TRBV5-1, with 7 nucleotides matching TRBD1. Per the germline V gene, CDR1 is SGHRS and CDR2 is YFSETQ. J lost 9 bases, V lost 5 bases, and 8 bases had no gene match. CDR3 size: 14 residues. The CDR3 loop is CASRRDSISSPLHF. The DNA for the CDR3 is TGCGCCAGCAGAAGGGACAGTATTAGTTCACCCCTCCACTTT.

This clone was recorded only once. V usage is TRBV5-6 and J usage is TRBJ2-5; D is undetermined. Per the germline V gene, CDR1 is SGHDT and CDR2 is YYEEEE. Trimming removed 0 bases at V and 7 bases at J, with 13 bases between. The CDR3 contains 14 residues. CDR3 sequence: CASSLVTSTGTQYF. The CDR3 DNA reads as TGTGCCAGCAGCTTGGTGACGTCCACGGGGACCCAGTACTTC.